This T cell receptor beta chain was captured in a study of blood T cell repertoires in COVID-19. Here immunoSEQ multiplex PCR was the method, and the copy in TCRdb shows in-frame clones only, minus some. The top ten clones hold roughly 0.92% of a sample with 450,000 or so clones, 89% of them seen once. The germline CDR1 and CDR2 sequences are GTSNPN and SVGIG (reference sequence). CDR3 length: 14 amino acids. V lost 6 bases and J lost 7; bases outside the gene matches: 9. Material for sequencing was peripheral blood. V gene TRBV30 combines with J gene TRBJ2-2, with 9 bases that match TRBD1. The origin of this receptor is a man between 18 and 35 years old with COVID-19, enrolled during active disease. CDR3 sequence: CACPHRGQIGELFF. In DNA, the CDR3 is TGTGCCTGCCCCCACAGGGGGCAAATCGGGGAGCTGTTTTTT. The whole variable domain, filled in from reference TRBV30 and TRBJ2-2, reads SQTIHQWPATLVQPVGSPLSLECTVEGTSNPNLYWYRQAAGRGLQLLFYSVGIGQISSEVPQNLSASRPQDRQFILSSKKLLLSDSGFYLCACPHRGQIGELFFGEGSRLTVL.